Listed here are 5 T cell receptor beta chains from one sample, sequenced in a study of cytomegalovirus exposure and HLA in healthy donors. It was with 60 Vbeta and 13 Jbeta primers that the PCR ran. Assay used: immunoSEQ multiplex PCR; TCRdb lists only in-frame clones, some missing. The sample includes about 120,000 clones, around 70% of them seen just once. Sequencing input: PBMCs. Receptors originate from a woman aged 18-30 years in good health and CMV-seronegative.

The CDR3 DNA is TGCAGCGTGGGCAGGGATACGTCTGGAAACACCATATATTTT. It is translated as CSVGRDTSGNTIYF. The chain recombines TRBV29-1 with TRBJ1-3, with a possible D match to TRBD1 (5 bases). Looked up from germline, CDR1 is SQVTM and CDR2 is ANQGSEA. This CDR3 is 14 amino acids long. Deletions cut 6 bases from V and 1 base from J, with 13 bases between.

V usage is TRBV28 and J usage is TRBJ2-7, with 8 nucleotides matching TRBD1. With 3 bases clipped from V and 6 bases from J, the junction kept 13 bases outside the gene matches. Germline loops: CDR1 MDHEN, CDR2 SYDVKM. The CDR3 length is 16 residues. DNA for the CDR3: TGTGCCAGCAGTTTTACGTGGGCAGGGGGCTCTGGCGAGCAGTACTTC. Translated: CASSFTWAGGSGEQYF.

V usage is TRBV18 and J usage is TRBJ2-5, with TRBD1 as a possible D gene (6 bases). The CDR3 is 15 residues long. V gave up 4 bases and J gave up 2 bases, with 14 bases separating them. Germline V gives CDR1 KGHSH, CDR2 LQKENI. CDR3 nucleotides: TGTGCCAGCTCACACAGGGCAGGCCCGCAAGAGACCCAGTACTTC. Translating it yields CASSHRAGPQETQYF.

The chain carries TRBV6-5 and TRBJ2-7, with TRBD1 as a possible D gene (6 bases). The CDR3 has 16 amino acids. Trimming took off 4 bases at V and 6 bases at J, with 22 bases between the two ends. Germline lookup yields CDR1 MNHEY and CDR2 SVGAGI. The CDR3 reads CASSSQLSRGSSEQYF. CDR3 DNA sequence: TGTGCCAGCAGTTCCCAGCTGAGCAGGGGTTCAAGCGAGCAGTACTTC.

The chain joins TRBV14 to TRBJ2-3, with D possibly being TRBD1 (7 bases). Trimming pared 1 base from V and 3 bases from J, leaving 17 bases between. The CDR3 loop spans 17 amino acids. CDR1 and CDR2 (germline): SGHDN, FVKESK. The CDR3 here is CASSQVSRGAGTDTQYF. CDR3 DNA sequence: TGTGCCAGCAGCCAAGTTTCCAGGGGGGCAGGGACAGATACGCAGTATTTT.